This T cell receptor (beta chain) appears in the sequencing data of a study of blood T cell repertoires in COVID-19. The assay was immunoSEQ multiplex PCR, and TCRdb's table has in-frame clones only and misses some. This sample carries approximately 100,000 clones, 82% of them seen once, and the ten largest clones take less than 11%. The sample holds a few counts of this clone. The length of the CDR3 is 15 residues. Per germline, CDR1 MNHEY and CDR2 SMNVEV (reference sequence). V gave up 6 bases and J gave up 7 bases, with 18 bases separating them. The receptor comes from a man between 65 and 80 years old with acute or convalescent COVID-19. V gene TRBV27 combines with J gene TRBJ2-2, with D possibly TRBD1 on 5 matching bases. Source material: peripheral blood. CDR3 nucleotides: TGTGCCAGCAGGGCACCAGGGAACCGTGGCGGGGAGCTGTTTTTT. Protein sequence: CASRAPGNRGGELFF.